Only a few counts were recorded for the clone carrying this T cell receptor (beta chain). Germline V gene data show CDR1 as LGHNA and CDR2 as YNFKEQ. CDR3 length equals 14 residues. Trimming pared 0 bases from V and 3 bases from J, leaving 8 bases between. Unique molecular identifiers were used to barcode this TCRbeta library. MiXCR, applied by TCRdb to the PCR reads, yields one record per CDR3 protein. Counted here are a few hundred thousand distinct CDR3 sequences, over 9% occurring once; the ten biggest clones make up approximately 2.3%. The record originates from a study of T-cell reconstitution after alpha-beta-depleted transplantation in children.

The receptor's source is a human donor who donated a stem cell graft to a child with acute lymphoblastic leukemia. V and J are TRBV4-2 and TRBJ1-1, with a possible D match to TRBD1 (6 bases). The material was PBMCs from the stem cell graft donor, obtained from the stem cell graft. CDR3 sequence (DNA): TGTGCCAGCAGCCAAGAGGAGGGGGACACTGAAGCTTTCTTT. Translation gives CASSQEEGDTEAFF.